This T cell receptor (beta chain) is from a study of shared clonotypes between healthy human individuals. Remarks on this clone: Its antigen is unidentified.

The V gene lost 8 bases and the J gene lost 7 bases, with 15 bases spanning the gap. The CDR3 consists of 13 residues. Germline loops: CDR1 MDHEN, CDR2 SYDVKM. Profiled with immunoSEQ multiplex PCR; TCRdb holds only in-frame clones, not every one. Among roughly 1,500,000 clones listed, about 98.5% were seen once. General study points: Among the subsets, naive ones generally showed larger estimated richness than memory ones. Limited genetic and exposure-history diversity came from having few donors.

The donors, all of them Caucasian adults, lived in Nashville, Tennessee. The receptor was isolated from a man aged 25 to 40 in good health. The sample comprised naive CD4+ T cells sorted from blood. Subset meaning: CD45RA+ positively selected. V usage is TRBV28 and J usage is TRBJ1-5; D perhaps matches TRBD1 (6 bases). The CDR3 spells CASSLGGHQPQHF. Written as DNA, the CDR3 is TGTGCCAGCTCCCTGGGGGGGCACCAGCCCCAGCATTTT.